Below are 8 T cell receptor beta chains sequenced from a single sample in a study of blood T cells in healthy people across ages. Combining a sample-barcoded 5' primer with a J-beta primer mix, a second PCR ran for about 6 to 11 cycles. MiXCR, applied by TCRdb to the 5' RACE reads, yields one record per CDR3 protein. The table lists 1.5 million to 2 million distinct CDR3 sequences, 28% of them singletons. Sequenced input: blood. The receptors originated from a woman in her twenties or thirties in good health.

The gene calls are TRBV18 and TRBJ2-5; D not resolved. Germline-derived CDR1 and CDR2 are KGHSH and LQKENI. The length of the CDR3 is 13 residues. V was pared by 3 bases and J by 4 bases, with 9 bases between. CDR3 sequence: CASSPAPVETQYF. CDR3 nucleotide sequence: TGTGCCAGCTCACCTGCTCCGGTAGAGACCCAGTACTTC.

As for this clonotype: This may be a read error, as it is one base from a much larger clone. The CDR3 bases are TGCAGCGCGAAGGGGGGAGGGGGGACCCAGTACTTC. Amino acid sequence: CSAKGGGGTQYF. The rearrangement joins TRBV29-1 to TRBJ2-5; D is perhaps TRBD2 (7 bases). V shed 7 bases and J shed 7 bases, with 16 bases lying between them. This CDR3 is 12 amino acids long. Per germline, CDR1 SQVTM and CDR2 ANQGSEA.

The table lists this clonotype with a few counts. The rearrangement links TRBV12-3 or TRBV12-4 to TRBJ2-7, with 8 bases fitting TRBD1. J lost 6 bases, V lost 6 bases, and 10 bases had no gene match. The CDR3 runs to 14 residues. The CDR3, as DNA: TGTGCCAGCAGATTCGGACAGGGAAGTTTCGAGCAGTACTTC. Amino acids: CASRFGQGSFEQYF.

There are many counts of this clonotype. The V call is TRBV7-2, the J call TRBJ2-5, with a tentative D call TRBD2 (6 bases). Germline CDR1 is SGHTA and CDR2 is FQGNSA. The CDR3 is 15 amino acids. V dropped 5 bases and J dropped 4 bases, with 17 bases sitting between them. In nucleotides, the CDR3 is TGTGCCAGCAGCCCTGAGGGAGGATTCGGAGAGACCCAGTACTTC. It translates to CASSPEGGFGETQYF.

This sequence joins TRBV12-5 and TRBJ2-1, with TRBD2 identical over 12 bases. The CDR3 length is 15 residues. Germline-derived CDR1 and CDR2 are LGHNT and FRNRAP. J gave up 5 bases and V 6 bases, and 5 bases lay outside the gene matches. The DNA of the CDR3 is TGTGCTAGTGGGCCCCGACTAGCGGGAGACAATGAGCAGTTCTTC. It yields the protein CASGPRLAGDNEQFF.

In DNA form, the CDR3 reads TGTGCCAGCAGTTCTGGCGCGGGCTCTGGGGCCAACGTCCTGACTTTC. Encoded protein: CASSSGAGSGANVLTF. This chain uses TRBV27 with TRBJ2-6, with D possibly TRBD2 on 5 matching bases. This CDR3 has 16 amino acids. Trimming took 4 bases from V and 0 from J, leaving 10 bases between them. CDR1 and CDR2 (germline): MNHEY, SMNVEV (reference sequence).

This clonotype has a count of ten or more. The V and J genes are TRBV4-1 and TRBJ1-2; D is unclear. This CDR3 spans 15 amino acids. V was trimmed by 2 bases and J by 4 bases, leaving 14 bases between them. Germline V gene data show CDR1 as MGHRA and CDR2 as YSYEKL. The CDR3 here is CASSQLFLTAYGYTF. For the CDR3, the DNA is TGCGCCAGCAGCCAATTGTTCCTTACAGCCTATGGCTACACCTTC.

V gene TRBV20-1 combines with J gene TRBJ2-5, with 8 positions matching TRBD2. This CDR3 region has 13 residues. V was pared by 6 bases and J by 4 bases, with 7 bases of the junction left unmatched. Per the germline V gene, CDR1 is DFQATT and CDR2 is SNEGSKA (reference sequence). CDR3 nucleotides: TGCAGTGCACTAGCGGATTTTGGAGAGACCCAGTACTTC. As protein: CSALADFGETQYF.